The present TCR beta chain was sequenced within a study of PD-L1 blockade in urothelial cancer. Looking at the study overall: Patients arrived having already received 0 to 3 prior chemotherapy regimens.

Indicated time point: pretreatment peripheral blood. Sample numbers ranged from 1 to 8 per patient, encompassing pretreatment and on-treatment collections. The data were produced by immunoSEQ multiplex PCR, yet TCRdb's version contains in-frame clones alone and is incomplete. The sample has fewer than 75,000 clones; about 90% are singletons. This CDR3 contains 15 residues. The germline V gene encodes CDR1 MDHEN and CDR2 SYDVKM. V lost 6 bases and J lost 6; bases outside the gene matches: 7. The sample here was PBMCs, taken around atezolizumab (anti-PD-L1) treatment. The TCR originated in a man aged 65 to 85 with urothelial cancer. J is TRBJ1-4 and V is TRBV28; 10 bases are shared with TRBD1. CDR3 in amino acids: CASSSGGQGDEKLFF. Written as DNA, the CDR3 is TGTGCCAGCAGCTCGGGCGGACAGGGGGATGAAAAACTGTTTTTT.